This TCR beta chain was recorded in a study of memory CD4+ T cells and cytomegalovirus serostatus. Study-level findings and limits: Suggested: most of the CMV-linked TCR signature lies in CD4+ memory cells.

The sort gate was single viable CD3+CD4+CD8-CD45RO+ cells for memory CD4+ T cells. Libraries were prepared by immunoSEQ multiplex PCR; TCRdb keeps only in-frame clonotypes and omits some of them. The sample consists of about 82,000 clones, 80% of them appearing once. Germline V gene sequence: CDR1 SGHRS, CDR2 YFSETQ. The CDR3 is 15 amino acids. Trimming cost V 4 bases and J 3 bases; bases outside gene matches: 9. This clone was detected once. What it recognizes is unknown. The V gene is TRBV5-1, the J gene TRBJ1-1, with TRBD1 matching over 7 bases. The sample was memory CD4+ T cells from blood. This sequence was found in an adult in good health and CMV-seronegative. The CDR3 region is CASSPRGTIDTEAFF. CDR3 nucleotides: TGCGCCAGCAGCCCCAGGGGGACAATAGACACTGAAGCTTTCTTT.